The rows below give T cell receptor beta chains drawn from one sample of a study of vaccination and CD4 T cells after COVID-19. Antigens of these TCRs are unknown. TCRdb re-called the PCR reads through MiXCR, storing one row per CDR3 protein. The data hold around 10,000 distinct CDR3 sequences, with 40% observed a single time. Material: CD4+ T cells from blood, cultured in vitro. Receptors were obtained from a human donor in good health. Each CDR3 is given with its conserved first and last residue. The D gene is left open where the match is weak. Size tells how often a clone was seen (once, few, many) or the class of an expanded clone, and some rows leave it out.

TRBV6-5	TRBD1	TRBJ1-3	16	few	CASSYVGTGSQNTIYF	TGTGCCAGCAGTTACGTCGGGACAGGGAGTCAAAACACCATATATTTT
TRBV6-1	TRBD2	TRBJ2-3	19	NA	CASSTGLAGARLYTDTQYF	TGTGCCAGCAGCACCGGACTAGCGGGAGCTCGACTGTACACAGATACGCAGTATTTT
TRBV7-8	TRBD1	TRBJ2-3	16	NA	CASRPSLQGPTDTQYF	TGTGCCAGCAGACCGTCTCTACAGGGGCCCACAGATACGCAGTATTTT
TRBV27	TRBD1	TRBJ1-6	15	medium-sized	CASSLTRDSNSPLHF	TGTGCCAGCAGTTTAACCCGGGACAGCAATTCACCCCTCCACTTT
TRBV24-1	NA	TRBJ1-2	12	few	CATSVEDYGYTF	TGTGCCACCAGTGTTGAGGACTATGGCTACACCTTC
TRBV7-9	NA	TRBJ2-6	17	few	CASSPRRAPSGANVLTF	TGTGCCAGCAGCCCCCGACGGGCCCCCTCTGGGGCCAACGTCCTGACTTTC
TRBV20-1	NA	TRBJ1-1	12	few	CSAKTSKGEAFF	TGCAGTGCAAAGACATCGAAAGGAGAAGCTTTCTTT
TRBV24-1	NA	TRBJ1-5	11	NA	CATSDFSGMHF	TGTGCCACCAGTGATTTTAGCGGCATGCATTTT
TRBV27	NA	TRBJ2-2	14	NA	CARSVDRLTGELFF	TGTGCCCGATCGGTCGACAGACTCACCGGGGAGCTGTTTTTT
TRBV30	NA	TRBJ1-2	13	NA	CAWTPSANYGYTF	TGTGCCTGGACTCCTAGCGCTAACTATGGCTACACCTTC
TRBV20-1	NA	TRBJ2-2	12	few	CSASLQTGELFF	TGCAGTGCTAGTCTCCAAACCGGGGAGCTGTTTTTT
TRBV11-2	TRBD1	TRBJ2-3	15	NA	CASSRNRGHTDTQYF	TGTGCCAGCAGTCGGAACAGGGGGCACACAGATACGCAGTATTTT
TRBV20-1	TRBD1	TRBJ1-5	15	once	CSATRQGLSNQPQHF	TGCAGTGCTACAAGACAGGGCCTTAGCAATCAGCCCCAGCATTTT
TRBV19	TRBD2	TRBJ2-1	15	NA	CASSILLAGVNEQFF	TGTGCCAGTAGTATTTTACTAGCGGGAGTCAATGAGCAGTTCTTC
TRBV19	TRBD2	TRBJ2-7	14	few	CASSIGGGSDEQYF	TGTGCCAGTAGTATAGGGGGAGGGAGCGACGAGCAGTACTTC
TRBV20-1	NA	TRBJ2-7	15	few	CSARDQSQGNYEQYF	TGCAGTGCTAGAGATCAGTCCCAGGGTAACTACGAGCAGTACTTC
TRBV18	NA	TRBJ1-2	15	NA	CASSPPAMASSSYTF	TGTGCCAGCTCACCCCCAGCCATGGCAAGTAGTAGCTACACCTTC
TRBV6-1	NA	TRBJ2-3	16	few	CASSGRDPGYTDTQYF	TGTGCCAGCAGTGGCCGGGACCCAGGTTACACAGATACGCAGTATTTT
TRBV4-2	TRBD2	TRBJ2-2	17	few	CASSQGLAGGTPGELFF	TGTGCCAGCAGCCAGGGACTAGCGGGAGGTACCCCCGGGGAGCTGTTTTTT
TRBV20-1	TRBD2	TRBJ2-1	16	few	CSARDNRLAGVNEQFF	TGCAGTGCTAGAGATAACAGACTAGCGGGAGTCAATGAGCAGTTCTTC